There are a few counts of the clone carrying this T cell receptor beta chain. Its antigen is not identified. TCRdb independently ran MiXCR on the 5' RACE reads; one entry per CDR3 protein. The sample holds around 70,000 distinct CDR3 sequences, 12% seen once. The CDR3 is 12 amino acids. Trimming cost V 3 bases and J 9 bases, with 12 bases left between them. The V gene's germline CDR1 is GTSNPN and CDR2 SVGIG (reference sequence). The data stem from a study of early T cells in non-severe SARS-CoV-2 infection. Findings and caveats of the study: Lookups in VDJdb leaned toward anti-spike CD8 responses and missed private and CD4 specificities.

This sequence originates from an adult who was a healthcare worker with PCR-confirmed SARS-CoV-2 infection or an uninfected control (not recorded which). V is TRBV30 and J is TRBJ2-1; the D is unclear. Sample: whole blood. The CDR3 DNA follows: TGTGCCTGGAGGGCCGGGCAAGCTGAGCAGTTCTTC. It encodes CAWRAGQAEQFF.